The 32 T cell receptor beta chains in this list originate from one sample, sequenced in a study of CD4 and CD8 cells across lung adenocarcinoma regions. TCRdb ran MiXCR on the PCR reads and lists one entry per CDR3 protein. This sample has fewer than 25,000 distinct CDR3 sequences, with over 50% found just once. What was sequenced was CD8+ T cells from the center of a lung tumor. These receptors came from a female donor with lung adenocarcinoma. The CD4 and CD8 labels of this study may be unreliable.

This clonotype came up many times. The chain combines TRBV27 with TRBJ2-2; 9 bases agree with TRBD1. Looked up from germline, CDR1 is MNHEY and CDR2 is SMNVEV (reference sequence). This CDR3 is 17 amino acids long. Germline trimming cut 3 bases from V and 2 bases from J; bases unmatched to any gene: 7. The CDR3 DNA sequence: TGTGCCAGCAGTTTTAGGACAGGGGAATCCAACACCGGGGAGCTGTTTTTT. This codes for CASSFRTGESNTGELFF.

J is TRBJ2-5 and V is TRBV27, with D tentatively TRBD1 or TRBD2 (6 bases each). Germline CDR1 is MNHEY and CDR2 is SMNVEV (reference sequence). Trimming removed 11 bases at V and 8 bases at J, with 27 bases between. The length of the CDR3 is 15 residues. The CDR3 nucleotides are TGTGCCGGGAGGCCAGGGGTCCGGGACCAAAACACCCAGTACTTC. Protein sequence: CAGRPGVRDQNTQYF.

By proportion, this clonotype is medium-sized. One end of the junction varies from germline; a read error may be responsible. The DNA for the CDR3 is TGTGCCAGCCGTTTTCGCGGGACAGACAGATACACTGAAGCTTTCTTT. Its translation is CASRFRGTDRYTEAFF. The chain recombines TRBV27 with TRBJ1-1, with 7 bases matching TRBD1. From germline, CDR1 is MNHEY and CDR2 SMNVEV (reference sequence). This CDR3 has 16 residues.

By frequency in the sample, this clonotype is large (0.1 to 1%). This chain uses TRBV6-1 with TRBJ2-7; no clear D. The CDR3 contains 14 residues. Germline CDR1 and CDR2: MNHNS and SASEGT. V lost 5 bases and J 2 bases, leaving 13 bases between the germline ends. CDR3 sequence reads: CASSPEWRPYEQYF. In nucleotides, the CDR3 is TGTGCCAGCAGTCCCGAATGGCGCCCCTACGAGCAGTACTTC.

This clonotype was picked up many times. The V call is TRBV27, the J call TRBJ1-6; the D is unclear. Germline V gives CDR1 MNHEY, CDR2 SMNVEV (reference sequence). With 4 bases removed from V and 7 bases from J, the gap between germline ends came to 11 bases. CDR3 length: 14 amino acids. Here the CDR3 reads CASSSDALNSPLHF. In DNA, the CDR3 is TGTGCCAGCAGTTCGGACGCCCTAAATTCACCCCTCCACTTT.

V usage is TRBV27 and J usage is TRBJ2-3; D is possibly TRBD1 (6 bases). The DNA matches TRBJ2-7 better at its end, which makes the J call doubtful. Germline values: CDR1 MNHEY, CDR2 SMNVEV (reference sequence). This CDR3 has 16 residues. CDR3 nucleotides: TGTGCCAGCAGTTTAAAGGGGCTGGGGGCCAAAGATACGCAGTACTTC. Its translation is CASSLKGLGAKDTQYF.

This chain links TRBV6-1 with TRBJ2-4; D may match TRBD1 or TRBD2 (6 bases each). Trimming left V 7 bases short and J 5 bases short, with 21 bases between. Germline loops: CDR1 MNHNS, CDR2 SASEGT. This CDR3 has 16 amino acids. For the CDR3, the DNA is TGTGCCAGCACCGGGCTCGGGGGCAGGGACCAAAACATTCAGTACTTC. It specifies CASTGLGGRDQNIQYF.

This rearrangement joins TRBV15 to TRBJ2-1; tentatively, D is TRBD2 (6 bases). The CDR3 spans 16 residues. The germline V gene has CDR1 LNHNV and CDR2 YYDKDF (reference sequence). The V end lost 7 bases, the J end lost 10 bases, and 26 bases lay between the germline ends. CDR3 sequence reads: CATTDRLVVLTSEQFF. CDR3 nucleotide sequence: TGTGCCACCACCGATCGACTAGTGGTTCTAACGAGCGAGCAGTTCTTC.

As for this clonotype: Relative to the germline gene, one junction end is altered; a read error may explain this. The chain employs TRBV3-1 and TRBJ2-4, with 9 nucleotides matching TRBD2. This CDR3 comprises 15 residues. Per the germline V gene, CDR1 is LGHDT and CDR2 is YNNKEL (reference sequence). CDR3: CARGGGGGDKKIQYF. CDR3 nucleotide sequence: TGTGCCAGGGGGGGCGGGGGGGGGGACAAAAAGATTCAGTACTTC. Drawing the rest from reference TRBV3-1 and TRBJ2-4, the complete variable domain is DTAVSQTPKYLVTQMGNDKSIKCEQNLGHDTMYWYKQDSKKFLKIMFSYNNKELIINETVPNRFSPKSPDKAHLNLHINSLELGDSAVYFCARGGGGGDKKIQYFGAGTRLSVL.

There are a few counts of this clonotype. This chain links TRBV6-5 with TRBJ1-2, with D unresolved. The germline V gene has CDR1 MNHEY and CDR2 SVGAGI. Between the trimmed V and J ends, which lost 2 bases and 4 bases, there was a span of 8 bases. There are 13 residues in the CDR3. The CDR3 region has the DNA TGTGCCAGCAGTTACGACGCATCCTATGGCTACACCTTC. This translates into CASSYDASYGYTF.

This clonotype was seen more than once but under ten times. The V gene is TRBV30, the J gene TRBJ2-1; 9 bases are shared with TRBD1. In germline, CDR1 is GTSNPN, CDR2 SVGIG (reference sequence). This CDR3 comprises 16 residues. The V gene end was trimmed by 5 bases and the J gene end by 5 bases; junction bases not matched to a gene: 13. The CDR3 DNA reads as TGTGCCTGGGTTCCCCTCCGGGACAGGGTTAACAATGAGCAGTTCTTC. Protein sequence: CAWVPLRDRVNNEQFF.

This chain uses TRBV6-5 with TRBJ2-7, with 7 bases that match TRBD2. The CDR3 consists of 16 residues. V lost 3 bases, J lost 0 bases, and 8 bases stayed unmatched. In germline, CDR1 is MNHEY, CDR2 SVGAGI. CDR3 nucleotides: TGTGCCAGCAGTTATGCCAGAATAGCGGGCTCCTACGAGCAGTACTTC. Its protein is CASSYARIAGSYEQYF.

Worth noting for this clonotype: One end of the junction is discordant with germline, which a read error may explain. J is TRBJ2-5 and V is TRBV27; D might be TRBD2 (6 bases). Germline-derived CDR1 and CDR2 are MNHEY and SMNVEV (reference sequence). This CDR3 is built from 16 residues. CDR3 region: CASRGLGGRDQETQYF. The CDR3 bases are TGTGCCAGCAGGGGTCTCGGGGGACGGGACCAAGAGACGCAGTACTTC.

This clonotype was seen only a few times. An end of the junction does not agree with germline; a read error may underlie this. V gene TRBV27 combines with J gene TRBJ2-5; D not certain. Germline CDR1 reads MNHEY; CDR2 reads SMNVEV (reference sequence). The CDR3 has 11 amino acids. The CDR3 DNA sequence: TGTGCCAGCGGTCACCAAGAGACCCAGTATTTC. Its translation: CASGHQETQYF.

A word on this clonotype: At one end, the junction sequence differs from germline, possibly due to a read error. The genes are TRBV27 and TRBJ2-4, with D possibly matching TRBD2 (6 bases). The CDR3 is 13 amino acids. Germline V gene lookup returns CDR1 MNHEY and CDR2 SMNVEV (reference sequence). The CDR3 nucleotides are TGTGCCAGCGGGGGGTTTGAAGAAGACATCCAGTACTTC. It yields the protein CASGGFEEDIQYF.

Of note for this clonotype: One junction end disagrees with the germline gene, perhaps due to a read error. This rearrangement joins TRBV6-1 to TRBJ2-3; D gene uncertain. The CDR3 sequence is 14 residues long. Germline CDR1 reads MNHNS; CDR2 reads SASEGT. In DNA form, the CDR3 reads TGTGCCAGGAGTCCTGGCGGTGAAACAGATACGCAGTACTTT. Translating it yields CARSPGGETDTQYF.

The genes are TRBV27 and TRBJ2-1; 9 bases line up with TRBD2. V gave up 5 bases and J gave up 7 bases; unmatched junction bases: 3. From germline, CDR1 is MNHEY and CDR2 SMNVEV (reference sequence). The CDR3 is 13 residues long. The CDR3 protein is CASSPGLANEQFF. For the CDR3, the DNA is TGTGCCAGCAGTCCCGGACTAGCGAATGAGCAGTTCTTC.

The chain joins TRBV12-3 or TRBV12-4 to TRBJ2-7, with 9 bases aligning to TRBD2. Germline trimming cut 1 base from V and 10 bases from J; bases unmatched to any gene: 8. The CDR3 length is 14 residues. Written as DNA, the CDR3 is TGTGCCAGCAGTTTAGGGGGACTAGCAGTAACCCAGTACTTC. Translation gives CASSLGGLAVTQYF.

This clonotype is deemed medium-sized. The chain joins TRBV6-1 to TRBJ2-2, with TRBD2 matching 7 bases. V was clipped by 4 bases and J by 7 bases; unmatched bases: 3. Germline CDR1 MNHNS, CDR2 SASEGT. This CDR3 region has 13 residues. CDR3 coding DNA: TGTGCCAGCAGTGGACGGACTAGCGGGGAGCTGTTTTTT. Encoded protein: CASSGRTSGELFF.

The sample holds one count of this clonotype. The chain carries TRBV12-3 or TRBV12-4 and TRBJ2-5; 9 nucleotides line up with TRBD1. The DNA end is more similar to TRBJ2-7, so the J call may be wrong. CDR3 length: 17 residues. CDR3 residues: CASSRTSYGTGTSEQYF. The CDR3 DNA sequence: TGTGCCAGCAGCCGCACAAGCTACGGGACAGGGACCTCCGAGCAGTACTTC.

This clonotype has only one observation. The chain links TRBV27 to TRBJ2-3; D unresolved. This CDR3 has 11 residues. The germline V gene encodes CDR1 MNHEY and CDR2 SMNVEV (reference sequence). CDR3 in DNA: TGTGGCATCGGACCCAAAAATACGCAGTATTTT. It translates to CGIGPKNTQYF.

The table lists this clonotype with a few counts. This chain links TRBV6-1 with TRBJ1-1; TRBD1 matches at 7 bases. CDR1 and CDR2 from the germline V gene are MNHNS and SASEGT. J gave up 8 bases and V 5 bases, and 11 bases lay outside the gene matches. The CDR3 extends over 14 amino acids. CDR3 sequence reads: CASSPPWTGEEAFF. The CDR3 DNA follows: TGTGCCAGCAGTCCTCCTTGGACAGGCGAAGAAGCTTTCTTT.

The rearrangement links TRBV4-1 to TRBJ2-1; D is uncertain. Trimming shortened V by 5 bases and J by 7 bases, and 15 bases separated the two germline ends. The CDR3 runs to 14 residues. Germline-derived CDR1 and CDR2 are MGHRA and YSYEKL. CDR3 sequence: CASSGKGSKNEQFF. CDR3 nucleotide sequence: TGCGCCAGCAGCGGGAAAGGTTCCAAGAATGAGCAGTTCTTC.

Many counts were recorded for this clonotype. A much larger clone differs by one base, so this may be a read error. This chain links TRBV6-5 with TRBJ2-1; D is ambiguous. Germline values: CDR1 MNHEY, CDR2 SVGAGI. Trimming removed 0 bases from V and 10 bases from J, with 10 bases in between. This CDR3 contains 13 residues. The CDR3 loop is CASSYSDGYEQFF. The CDR3, as DNA: TGTGCCAGCAGTTACTCGGACGGATACGAGCAGTTCTTC.

The chain has TRBV6-1 and TRBJ2-3; D is possibly TRBD1 or TRBD2 (5 bases each). CDR1 and CDR2 from the germline V gene are MNHNS and SASEGT. V lost 3 bases, J lost 1 base, and 11 bases lay in between. This CDR3 region has 15 residues. The CDR3 spells CASSDWDGRTDTQYF. The CDR3 DNA reads as TGTGCCAGCAGTGATTGGGACGGACGCACAGATACGCAGTATTTT.

A word on this clonotype: At one end the junction does not follow the germline gene, possibly because of a read error. The chain joins TRBV12-3 or TRBV12-4 to TRBJ2-1, with D unclear. This CDR3 spans 13 amino acids. Written as DNA, the CDR3 is TGTGCCAACAGTCGGACGCGGACCCCCGAGCAGTTCTTC. This codes for CANSRTRTPEQFF.

CDR3 residues: CASSPRQGTYGYTF. CDR3 nucleotides: TGTGCCAGCAGTCCGCGACAGGGAACCTATGGCTACACCTTC. The V call is TRBV27, the J call TRBJ1-2, with 7 bases fitting TRBD1. The germline V gene encodes CDR1 MNHEY and CDR2 SMNVEV (reference sequence). This CDR3 has 14 residues. V shed 5 bases and J 4 bases; nucleotides not matched to a gene: 7.

The rearrangement links TRBV6-1 to TRBJ2-1; the D gene is possibly TRBD1 (6 bases). The end of the DNA is better explained by TRBJ2-5, so the J call may be wrong. This CDR3 is built from 16 residues. Looked up from germline, CDR1 is MNHNS and CDR2 is SASEGT. The CDR3 coding sequence is TGTGCCAGCAGTGAGACGGTTGGGGCAGGGGTAGAGACCCAGTACTTC. This encodes CASSETVGAGVETQYF.

The chain joins TRBV7-2 to TRBJ2-1; 9 positions agree with TRBD2. The closer fit of TRBJ2-5 to the DNA end suggests the J call may be wrong. CDR1 and CDR2 (germline): SGHTA, FQGNSA. The CDR3 has 19 amino acids. CDR3 protein: CASSSRGEGAGGREETQYF. As DNA, the CDR3 is TGTGCCAGCAGCTCCCGTGGGGAGGGAGCGGGGGGTAGGGAAGAGACCCAGTACTTC.

Regarding this clonotype: A junction end diverges from the germline sequence, so it may reflect a read error. V gene TRBV27 combines with J gene TRBJ2-4; no reliable D call. This CDR3 comprises 13 residues. Germline CDR1 reads MNHEY; CDR2 reads SMNVEV (reference sequence). The CDR3 spells CGSRGLEENIQYF. CDR3 DNA: TGTGGCAGCAGAGGCCTTGAAGAAAACATTCAGTACTTC.

CDR3 DNA sequence: TGCGCCAGCAGACCCGGGACTGTGAAAACCGATACGCTGTTTTTT. It codes for CASRPGTVKTDTLFF. This rearrangement joins TRBV10-1 to TRBJ2-2; possibly TRBD2 for D (6 bases). Germline CDR1 reads WNHNN; CDR2 reads SYGVQD (reference sequence). With 6 bases removed from V and 13 bases from J, the gap between germline ends came to 24 bases. The CDR3 extends over 15 amino acids.

The V gene is TRBV4-1, the J gene TRBJ2-5, with D hard to call. Germline-derived CDR1 and CDR2 are MGHRA and YSYEKL. This CDR3 has 13 amino acids. V shed 3 bases and J shed 2 bases, with 7 bases lying between them. CDR3 sequence reads: CASSQHLQETQYF. The DNA of the CDR3 is TGCGCCAGCAGCCAGCACCTACAAGAGACCCAGTACTTC.